Described below is a single TCR beta chain sequence and its context. Antigen unknown. CDR1 and CDR2 (germline): LGHDT, YNNKEL (reference sequence). V shed 5 bases, J shed 0 bases, and the junction held 10 bases outside the gene matches. The CDR3 has 17 residues. The sample's treatment: roughly 19 received Ad26.COV2.S at low or high dose, single or two shots; several received placebo; per-sample allocation not given. On day 63 after the first injection, vaccine and placebo recipients gave samples. An Ad26 vector expressing Wuhan-strain SARS-CoV-2 spike constituted the vaccine. This sample was taken from a study of Ad26.COV2.S vaccination and SARS-CoV-2 variants. In the study overall: Intramuscular Ad26.COV2.S doses were given once or twice, 56 days apart. Study outcomes and limitations: Recipients given vaccine exceeded placebo recipients in spike-specific TCR breadth.

This table comes from immunoSEQ multiplex PCR, and its TCRdb copy is limited to in-frame clones, with some not included. Among approximately 250,000 clones, around 90% were seen once, and the ten largest hold roughly 3%. This receptor was taken from a person aged 18-65 years who received the Ad26.COV2.S COVID-19 vaccine or a placebo. V gene TRBV3-1 (or the pseudogene TRBV3-2) combines with J gene TRBJ1-1; 9 bases are shared with TRBD1. The specimen comprised peripheral blood, sampled in a trial of Ad26.COV2.S vaccine versus placebo. For the CDR3, the DNA is TGTGCCAGCAGCAGTCGTTCCGGGACAGGGTTGAACACTGAAGCTTTCTTT. The encoded protein is CASSSRSGTGLNTEAFF.